The 24 T cell receptor beta chains reported below all come from one sample, sequenced in a study of blood T cell repertoires in COVID-19. Clones were sequenced by immunoSEQ multiplex PCR, and TCRdb holds only the in-frame ones, with some missing. The profile shows about 150,000 clones, about 80% of them singletons. Sequenced input: peripheral blood. These receptors were obtained from a woman aged 80 or over with acute or convalescent COVID-19.

This chain connects TRBV6-2 or TRBV6-3 to TRBJ1-2, with 8 bases fitting TRBD1. J was trimmed by 4 bases and V by 2 bases; bases with no gene match: 3. The V gene's germline CDR1 is MNHEY and CDR2 SVGEGT. This CDR3 contains 14 residues. The CDR3 reads CASSYVGQGYGYTF. The CDR3 nucleotides are TGTGCCAGCAGTTACGTTGGACAGGGCTATGGCTACACCTTC.

The V call is TRBV16, the J call TRBJ2-2; D is perhaps TRBD2 (6 bases). Trimming shortened V by 0 bases and J by 4 bases, and 15 bases separated the two germline ends. CDR1 is KGHSY, CDR2 FQNENV, per germline. The CDR3 length is 17 residues. CDR3: CASSQSEGLFSTGELFF. In DNA form, the CDR3 reads TGTGCCAGCAGCCAATCGGAGGGACTTTTTTCCACCGGGGAGCTGTTTTTT.

The gene calls are TRBV2 and TRBJ2-1; 13 nucleotides line up with TRBD2. Germline trimming cut 10 bases from V and 7 bases from J; bases unmatched to any gene: 7. The CDR3 is 14 amino acids. CDR1 and CDR2 from the germline V gene are SNHLY and FYNNEI. The CDR3 protein is CATQLAGGLNEQFF. CDR3 bases: TGTGCCACCCAACTAGCGGGGGGGCTGAATGAGCAGTTCTTC. The full variable domain, its missing parts supplied by reference TRBV2 and TRBJ2-1, is EPEVTQTPSHQVTQMGQEVILRCVPISNHLYFYWYRQILGQKVEFLVSFYNNEISEKSEIFDDQFSVERPDGSNFTLKIRSTKLEDSAMYFCATQLAGGLNEQFFGPGTRLTVL.

The rearrangement links TRBV18 to TRBJ2-7, with D possibly being TRBD1 (6 bases). V shed 3 bases and J shed 0 bases, with 21 bases lying between them. The germline V gene encodes CDR1 KGHSH and CDR2 LQKENI. The CDR3 is 18 amino acids. DNA of the CDR3: TGTGCCAGCTCACCGCTATCGGACAGACGGGGCGACTCCTACGAGCAGTACTTC. This encodes CASSPLSDRRGDSYEQYF.

V is TRBV3-1 (or the pseudogene TRBV3-2) and J is TRBJ2-1; perhaps TRBD2 as D (6 bases). CDR3 size: 14 residues. Looked up from germline, CDR1 is LGHDT and CDR2 is YNNKEL (reference sequence). The V end lost 6 bases, the J end lost 2 bases, and 11 bases lay between the germline ends. CDR3 DNA sequence: TGTGCCAGCAGGGGGACTTCTACCTACAATGAGCAGTTCTTC. Protein product: CASRGTSTYNEQFF.

The chain recombines TRBV7-2 with TRBJ1-3, with D possibly TRBD1 on 6 matching bases. V was trimmed by 5 bases and J by 0 bases, leaving 8 bases between them. CDR1 SGHTA and CDR2 FQGNSA come from the germline V gene. The CDR3 loop spans 14 amino acids. The CDR3 spells CASSEDSSGNTIYF. The CDR3 nucleotides read TGTGCCAGCAGCGAGGACAGCTCTGGAAACACCATATATTTT.

This rearrangement joins TRBV6-2 or TRBV6-3 to TRBJ2-7, with 14 bases that match TRBD2. This CDR3 has 16 residues. Per germline, CDR1 MNHEY and CDR2 SVGEGT. J was trimmed by 5 bases and V by 6 bases; bases with no gene match: 9. The CDR3 sequence: CASSSPTSGGANEQYF. CDR3 nucleotides: TGTGCCAGCAGCTCGCCGACTAGCGGGGGGGCAAACGAGCAGTACTTC.

This chain links TRBV6-5 with TRBJ2-7; the match to TRBD1 covers 8 bases. This CDR3 is built from 14 residues. V lost 8 bases, J lost 0 bases, and 6 bases stayed unmatched. Germline V gene lookup returns CDR1 MNHEY and CDR2 SVGAGI. The CDR3 sequence: CASSPGQVSYEQYF. The CDR3 nucleotides are TGTGCCAGCTCTCCGGGACAGGTCTCCTACGAGCAGTACTTC.

The gene calls are TRBV6-5 and TRBJ1-2; possible D gene TRBD1, 6 bases. The germline V and J ends were trimmed by 5 bases and 4 bases, with 14 bases remaining between them. The CDR3 consists of 14 residues. Germline CDR1 is MNHEY and CDR2 is SVGAGI. The CDR3 DNA sequence: TGTGCCAGCAGTCCCCGACAGGCTGTCTATGGCTACACCTTC. Translation: CASSPRQAVYGYTF.

This chain uses TRBV13 with TRBJ2-7; a possible D gene is TRBD1 (5 bases). Deletions cut 8 bases from V and 7 bases from J, with 15 bases between. CDR1 PRHDT and CDR2 FYEKMQ come from the germline V gene (reference sequence). The CDR3 loop spans 12 amino acids. The CDR3 coding sequence is TGTGCCAGCCGGACATTCTTGGAAGAGCAGTACTTC. It translates to CASRTFLEEQYF.

The chain employs TRBV3-1 (or the pseudogene TRBV3-2) and TRBJ2-1; a weak D match, TRBD1 (6 bases). The V and J ends lost 8 bases and 4 bases respectively, with 12 bases between them. This CDR3 is 13 amino acids long. The germline gives CDR1 LGHDT, CDR2 YNNKEL (reference sequence). The CDR3 DNA follows: TGTGCCAGCGGAGCGGACAGATACAATGAGCAGTTCTTC. Its protein product is CASGADRYNEQFF.

The chain combines TRBV29-1 with TRBJ1-5; D is undetermined. Germline values: CDR1 SQVTM, CDR2 ANQGSEA. The CDR3 spans 14 residues. The V gene lost 3 bases and the J gene lost 5 bases, with 14 bases spanning the gap. CDR3 sequence (DNA): TGCAGCGTTGATCAGACGGGGAACCATCAGCCCCAGCATTTT. It codes for CSVDQTGNHQPQHF.

The V gene is TRBV4-1, the J gene TRBJ1-4; possibly TRBD1 for D (5 bases). The germline V gene encodes CDR1 MGHRA and CDR2 YSYEKL. The CDR3 contains 15 residues. Trimming took 2 bases from V and 1 from J, leaving 8 bases between them. CDR3 protein: CASSQHDRTNEKLFF. CDR3 DNA sequence: TGCGCCAGCAGCCAACACGACAGAACTAATGAAAAACTGTTTTTT.

In DNA form, the CDR3 reads TGTGCCTGGAGTCCCCCGGCAGGGGGCGCCACTGAAGCTTTCTTT. Translating it yields CAWSPPAGGATEAFF. This rearrangement joins TRBV30 to TRBJ1-1; 8 bases match TRBD1. The trim removed 2 bases at V and 4 bases at J, leaving 9 bases unmatched. The germline gives CDR1 GTSNPN, CDR2 SVGIG (reference sequence). The CDR3 length is 15 residues.

The chain links TRBV11-3 to TRBJ2-1; 8 bases match TRBD2. The junction had 4 bases not matched to a gene; V was cut back by 5 bases and J by 4 bases. This CDR3 region has 14 residues. The germline V gene has CDR1 SGHNT and CDR2 YENEEA. CDR3 bases: TGTGCCAGCAGCCTATCTAGCGGGTACAATGAGCAGTTCTTC. It encodes CASSLSSGYNEQFF.

The chain links TRBV7-2 to TRBJ2-3; no clear D gene. Germline CDR1 and CDR2: SGHTA and FQGNSA. The CDR3 spans 14 residues. The V gene lost 4 bases and the J gene lost 4 bases, with 12 bases spanning the gap. The CDR3 loop is CASSSALVSDTQYF. The CDR3 region has the DNA TGTGCCAGCAGCTCCGCGTTGGTTTCAGATACGCAGTATTTT.

Comments on this clone: The junction departs from germline at one end; a sequencing error may be responsible. The chain has TRBV6-4 and TRBJ1-1; D ambiguous. The V gene's germline CDR1 is MRHNA and CDR2 SNTAGT. This CDR3 has 13 residues. CDR3 in amino acids: CASSATSNSEAFF. In DNA, the CDR3 is TGTGCCAGCAGTGCTACCTCCAACAGTGAAGCTTTCTTT.

Here the CDR3 reads CAWSVWGEPPHF. CDR3 in DNA: TGTGCCTGGAGTGTATGGGGGGAGCCGCCGCATTTT. J is TRBJ1-5 and V is TRBV30; TRBD1 is a possible D gene (5 bases). CDR3 length: 12 amino acids. Per the germline V gene, CDR1 is GTSNPN and CDR2 is SVGIG (reference sequence). Trimming took 0 bases from V and 15 from J, leaving 15 bases between them.

CDR3 protein: CASSLGQFTDTQHF. The CDR3 DNA reads TGCGCCAGCAGCTTGGGACAGTTCACAGATACGCAGCATTTT. The J gene is TRBJ2-3, the V gene TRBV5-1; the D gene is possibly TRBD1 (5 bases). The J call is doubtful: the DNA matches TRBJ1-5 better. The CDR3 spans 14 residues. Germline CDR1 reads SGHRS; CDR2 reads YFSETQ.

The rearrangement uses TRBV3-1 (or the pseudogene TRBV3-2) and TRBJ2-7; unclear D gene. V was pared by 6 bases and J by 2 bases, with 14 bases between. Germline CDR1 LGHDT, CDR2 YNNKEL (reference sequence). This CDR3 has 14 residues. CDR3 sequence: CASSAEFRAYEQYF. In nucleotides, the CDR3 is TGTGCCAGCAGTGCCGAATTTCGCGCCTACGAGCAGTACTTC.

This clone occurred once. The chain employs TRBV6-5 and TRBJ2-3; unclear D gene. Per germline, CDR1 MNHEY and CDR2 SVGAGI. The CDR3 loop spans 15 amino acids. V lost 5 bases, J lost 0 bases, and 12 bases lay in between. Here the CDR3 DNA reads TGTGCCAGCAGTCTGGCTAGAGGAAGCACAGATACGCAGTATTTT. Protein: CASSLARGSTDTQYF.

The chain has TRBV7-3 and TRBJ1-4, with unresolved D. The V gene lost 5 bases and the J gene lost 9 bases, with 13 bases spanning the gap. This CDR3 is 13 amino acids long. Germline assignment: CDR1 SGHTA and CDR2 FQGTGA. CDR3 DNA: TGTGCCAGCAGCCCCCAGGTGGGCCAAAAACTGTTTTTT. Protein product: CASSPQVGQKLFF.

The CDR3 nucleotides read TGTGCCACCAGTGAGGGCCAATTCACAGATACGCAGTATTTT. Amino acids: CATSEGQFTDTQYF. The rearrangement links TRBV24-1 to TRBJ2-3; no clear D gene. Germline V gene lookup returns CDR1 KGHDR and CDR2 SFDVKD. There are 14 residues in the CDR3. V shed 4 bases and J shed 2 bases, with 9 bases lying between them.

V and J are TRBV20-1 and TRBJ2-2; D might be TRBD2 (5 bases). The CDR3 totals 11 residues. Germline lookup yields CDR1 DFQATT and CDR2 SNEGSKA (reference sequence). The V end lost 1 base, the J end lost 8 bases, and 5 bases lay between the germline ends. CDR3 bases: TGCAGTGCTAGAGCGGGAGGGGAGCTGTTTTTT. Protein product: CSARAGGELFF.